This entry lists 13 T cell receptor beta chains sequenced from one sample in a study of CD8 T cells in ankylosing spondylitis. TCRdb ran MiXCR on the 5' RACE reads and lists one entry per CDR3 protein. The sample records 250,000 to 400,000 distinct CDR3 sequences, 9.5% to 13% being singletons. Sequences were obtained from blood, either unsorted or a sorted T cell fraction (not recorded which). The receptors were gathered from a female donor with ankylosing spondylitis or in good health (not recorded which).

In DNA form, the CDR3 reads TGTGCCAGCAGCCGGTTAACTAGCGGCTCCTACAATGAGCAGTTCTTC. Translation gives CASSRLTSGSYNEQFF. J is TRBJ2-1 and V is TRBV3-1; TRBD2 matches 8 bases. CDR3 length: 16 residues. CDR1 and CDR2 from the germline V gene are LGHDT and YNNKEL (reference sequence). The trim removed 4 bases at V and 0 bases at J, leaving 5 bases unmatched.

Concerning this clonotype itself: A clone one base away is much larger, so this may be a read error. The chain is built from TRBV20-1 and TRBJ2-1; 11 positions match TRBD2. The CDR3 extends over 15 amino acids. V shed 5 bases, J shed 6 bases, and the junction held 9 bases outside the gene matches. The germline CDR1 and CDR2 sequences are DFQATT and SNEGSKA (reference sequence). Written as DNA, the CDR3 is TGCAGTGCTGTTGTAGCGGGAGGGCCAGTCAATGAGCAGTTCTTC. Its translation: CSAVVAGGPVNEQFF.

The V gene is TRBV19, the J gene TRBJ2-7; D is unresolved. Germline CDR1 is LNHDA and CDR2 is SQIVND (reference sequence). With 6 bases removed from V and 3 bases from J, the gap between germline ends came to 18 bases. CDR3 length equals 15 residues. CDR3 residues: CASSRIHGRSYEQYF. CDR3 sequence (DNA): TGTGCCAGTAGCCGGATACATGGACGGAGCTACGAGCAGTACTTC.

The chain links TRBV15 to TRBJ2-3, with 8 bases fitting TRBD1. The CDR3 spans 16 residues. Germline V gene sequence: CDR1 LNHNV, CDR2 YYDKDF (reference sequence). V dropped 1 base and J dropped 12; count of bases not matched to a gene: 15. This CDR3 is CATSRAQTGVGKTQYF. In DNA form, the CDR3 reads TGTGCCACCAGCAGAGCGCAGACAGGGGTAGGAAAAACCCAGTATTTT.

This clonotype has a handful of counts. V gene TRBV6-1 combines with J gene TRBJ1-5; D is unresolved. The germline gives CDR1 MNHNS, CDR2 SASEGT. Trimming removed 8 bases from V and 0 bases from J, with 14 bases in between. There are 15 residues in the CDR3. The CDR3 DNA is TGTGCCAGCGGGAGGAGACCGAGTAGCAATCAGCCCCAGCATTTT. It specifies CASGRRPSSNQPQHF.

Of note for this clonotype: A much bigger clone sits one base away, suggesting this may be a read error. CDR3 in amino acids: CAISDNRGDTEAFF. For the CDR3, the DNA is TGTGCCATCAGTGACAACAGGGGGGATACTGAAGCTTTCTTT. The gene calls are TRBV10-3 and TRBJ1-1, with 8 bases that match TRBD1. The trim removed 3 bases at V and 5 bases at J, leaving 5 bases unmatched. Germline V gene lookup returns CDR1 ENHRY and CDR2 SYGVKD. The CDR3 runs to 14 residues.

This clonotype came up many times. The chain uses TRBV24-1 and TRBJ2-1; the D is unclear. V lost 8 bases, J lost 2 bases, and 12 bases lay in between. CDR1 and CDR2 (germline): KGHDR, SFDVKD. This CDR3 has 14 residues. CDR3 region: CATKGGATYNEQFF. The DNA for the CDR3 is TGTGCCACCAAGGGCGGAGCGACCTACAATGAGCAGTTCTTC.

Details on this clonotype: A read error may explain this, as a much larger clone is one base away. The chain carries TRBV5-1 and TRBJ1-2, with a possible D match to TRBD1 (5 bases). The CDR3 runs to 12 residues. Germline V gene sequence: CDR1 SGHRS, CDR2 YFSETQ. V was pared by 0 bases and J by 10 bases, with 10 bases between. CDR3 region: CASSLGQRYYTF. The DNA of the CDR3 is TGCGCCAGCAGCTTGGGACAGAGGTACTACACCTTC. Based on the CDR3 plus reference TRBV5-1 and TRBJ1-2, the full variable domain is KAGVTQTPRYLIKTRGQQVTLSCSPISGHRSVSWYQQTPGQGLQFLFEYFSETQRNKGNFPGRFSGRQFSNSRSEMNVSTLELGDSALYLCASSLGQRYYTFGSGTRLTVV.

This clonotype appeared a few times. CDR3 region: CASNELTDTQYF. The CDR3 DNA follows: TGTGCCAGCAACGAACTCACAGATACGCAGTATTTT. The chain has TRBV7-2 and TRBJ2-3, with unresolved D. Germline CDR1 and CDR2: SGHTA and FQGNSA. The CDR3 loop spans 12 amino acids. Trimming took off 7 bases at V and 2 bases at J, with 7 bases between the two ends.

This clonotype was recorded many times. The rearrangement links TRBV20-1 to TRBJ1-6; 8 bases match TRBD1. CDR1 and CDR2 from the germline V gene are DFQATT and SNEGSKA (reference sequence). The CDR3 is 14 amino acids. With V trimmed by 6 bases and J by 6 bases, 7 bases remained unmatched. The CDR3 is CSAIRTGPNSPLHF. CDR3 nucleotides: TGCAGTGCGATAAGGACAGGGCCTAATTCACCCCTCCACTTT.

The rearrangement joins TRBV20-1 to TRBJ2-2, with D perhaps being TRBD1 or TRBD2 (6 bases each). V was shortened by 6 bases and J by 1 base, with 12 bases between the two germline ends. The CDR3 is 14 amino acids. The germline V gene has CDR1 DFQATT and CDR2 SNEGSKA (reference sequence). The CDR3 loop reads CSATAGQNTGELFF. The CDR3 region has the DNA TGCAGTGCCACGGCGGGACAGAACACCGGGGAGCTGTTTTTT.

This clonotype was seen repeatedly, ten times or more. This rearrangement joins TRBV6-1 to TRBJ1-5; a possible D gene is TRBD1 (6 bases). Trimming stripped 5 bases from V and 2 bases from J, with 13 bases between. The CDR3 length is 15 residues. The germline V gene encodes CDR1 MNHNS and CDR2 SASEGT. The chain's CDR3 is CASSKQGARNQPQHF. The CDR3 DNA is TGTGCCAGCAGTAAACAGGGAGCTCGCAATCAGCCCCAGCATTTT.

This clonotype has only a few counts. The chain uses TRBV5-1 and TRBJ2-7; D gene uncertain. CDR1 is SGHRS, CDR2 YFSETQ, per germline. Deletions cut 0 bases from V and 3 bases from J, with 10 bases between. The CDR3 is 14 residues long. CDR3 amino acids: CASSLDAVGYEQYF. CDR3 in DNA: TGCGCCAGCAGCTTGGATGCGGTGGGCTACGAGCAGTACTTC.